Listed here is a single T cell receptor (beta chain). Its antigen is currently unknown. Germline CDR1 reads SGHTA; CDR2 reads FQGTGA. This CDR3 spans 14 amino acids. The V end lost 2 bases, the J end lost 4 bases, and 11 bases lay between the germline ends. For pre-culture CD4+ samples, the target was 150,000 to 250,000 T cell genomes. Method: immunoSEQ multiplex PCR; TCRdb's copy keeps in-frame clones and lacks some. The repertoire holds more than 90,000 clones, with about 92% as singletons. This record comes from a study of T cell repertoires and HLA-DP antigens. About the study: One stimulator alloantigen differed from self by one groove amino acid; the other by ten. Two male donors and one female donor spanned ages 18-to-29 through 60-to-69.

Study findings and constraints: Sorted CD137+ cells had clonality roughly 0.4 against both alloantigens, versus approximately 0.037 pre-culture.

V is TRBV7-3 and J is TRBJ1-1; tentative D call: TRBD1 (5 bases). The receptor was derived from a woman aged 18 to 35 in good health and CMV-seronegative. The source material was CD4+ T cells from PBMCs. CDR3 DNA: TGTGCCAGCAGCTTATCCAGGGAGAGCACTGAAGCTTTCTTT. Protein sequence: CASSLSRESTEAFF.